This T cell receptor (beta chain) was documented in a study of immune evolution from preneoplasia to lung adenocarcinoma listed by TCRdb under 2021. Notes on the research overall: HLA loss of heterozygosity was found in approximately 7% of AIS, over 13% of MIA and about a third of ADC lesions, and in no AAH lesions. The sample size depended on which specimens were available, not on a prior power calculation. TCR sequencing data came from approximately 49 patients. POLYSOLVER was used to infer class I HLA alleles from exome data, and LOHHLA was used to detect allele-specific HLA loss. Whole exome sequencing and methylation data from the same cohort of nodules were integrated with the immune data. In total, the cohort included 40 to 60 patients with pulmonary nodules, all of whom underwent surgical resection. According to the study, some 100 samples went through TCR sequencing. Resected precursor lesions (AAH, AIS, MIA) and invasive adenocarcinomas were compared with paired morphologically normal lung tissue. Immune contexture across lung adenocarcinoma precursors and invasive adenocarcinoma was profiled using immune gene expression, TCR sequencing and multiplex immunofluorescence.

This clone has only a few counts. The antigen this receptor binds is unknown. No much larger clonotype is one base removed from it; base qualities were not supplied. Between the mid-2010s and the late 2010s, the patients underwent resection in either Japan or China. The histologic diagnosis of each case was independently confirmed on H&E slides by two lung cancer pathologists. To enrich premalignant or tumor cells for nucleic acid extraction, macro-dissection was performed after pathologic assessment. DNA was isolated from FFPE tissue using the AllPrep DNA/RNA FFPE Kit. TCR beta CDR3 regions were sequenced from DNA using the immunoSEQ hsTCRbeta Kit. As for how the authors treated the data: The ImmunoSEQ Analyzer was used to analyse the TCR sequencing data. T cell clonality was defined as 1 minus Pielou's evenness, as computed on productive rearrangements. T cell diversity was measured with the inverse Simpson index on productive templates. T cell density was defined as TCR beta template counts normalized to usable DNA, with usable DNA estimated by amplification and sequencing of housekeeping genes. Two-sided Kruskal-Wallis tests were used to compare TCR metrics between histologic stages. TCRdb holds this immuneACCESS table with in-frame rearrangements only. Some clones are missing; in checked studies, unresolved V genes explain under half, and the rest has no known cause. V and J calls and clone size follow that table, whereas D and trimming were derived from the DNA. This sample has 16,000 or so clones in its table, and 65% to 90% of those were observed once. 2% to 3% of the sample is in the top ten clones.

Beyond this particular receptor, the publication reports: The findings rested on association rather than direct causation, and larger cohorts with long-term follow-up and longitudinal biopsies were considered necessary. T cell clonality was highest in KRAS-mutant nodules compared with EGFR-mutant or double wild-type lesions. Because all patients were from Japan and China, applicability to Western populations was uncertain. Normal lung had the highest top T cell clone frequencies, and these frequencies appeared to fall progressively from AAH through AIS, MIA and invasive adenocarcinoma. Clonality was highest in normal lung, while later-stage lesions appeared to show lower clonality but higher T cell density and diversity.

V is shortened by 1 base, J by 6 bases, and the region joining them spans 12 bases. Sequences MGHRA (CDR1) and YSYEKL (CDR2) are obtained from the germline V gene. The CDR3 sequence holds 14 residues, the cysteine and phenylalanine included. Left in the record is the CDR3 DNA by itself, 42 bases read in frame from the first base. Sequencing input: FFPE invasive lung adenocarcinoma tissue. The sample's cell subset or site, from its label and the paper: frankly invasive lung adenocarcinoma (ADC). Here the chain combines TRBV4-1 and TRBJ1-1, with no reliable assignment of the D segment. This clonotype was obtained from a person aged 65-85 years with invasive lung adenocarcinoma. The DNA sequence follows: TGCGCCAGCAGCCAAGTGGGGAGGTTGGCTGAAGCTTTCTTT. It codes for CASSQVGRLAEAFF.